These 29 T cell receptor beta chains share one sample of origin, sequenced in a study of cytomegalovirus exposure and HLA in healthy donors. The assay was immunoSEQ multiplex PCR, and TCRdb's table has in-frame clones only and misses some. The sample has over 200,000 clones; around 88% are singletons. The material sequenced was PBMCs. The origin of the receptors is a woman under 30 in good health and CMV-seronegative.

The chain uses TRBV27 and TRBJ2-5, with TRBD2 matching 9 bases. This CDR3 contains 14 residues. The V and J ends lost 2 bases and 4 bases, in that order; junction bases with no gene match: 2. From germline, CDR1 is MNHEY and CDR2 SMNVEV (reference sequence). The CDR3, as DNA: TGTGCCAGCAGTTTAGCGGGAGGGCCAGAGACCCAGTACTTC. It codes for CASSLAGGPETQYF.

The chain uses TRBV19 and TRBJ2-7; 7 positions match TRBD1. Looked up from germline, CDR1 is LNHDA and CDR2 is SQIVND (reference sequence). V shed 6 bases, J shed 2 bases, and the junction held 10 bases outside the gene matches. This CDR3 is built from 15 residues. The CDR3 here is CASSRQGFLTYEQYF. CDR3 bases: TGTGCCAGTAGCCGACAGGGCTTCCTAACCTACGAGCAGTACTTC.

This clone appeared a single time. The genes are TRBV18 and TRBJ2-2; 12 nucleotides align to TRBD2. The J segment lost 6 bases and the V segment lost 6 bases, leaving 17 bases of the junction unmatched. CDR1 is KGHSH and CDR2 is LQKENI in the germline V gene. This CDR3 comprises 19 residues. The CDR3 region has the DNA TGTGCCAGCTCGCCCTTAGGACTAGCGGGATTCTCAAGGGCCGGGGAGCTGTTTTTT. Amino acids: CASSPLGLAGFSRAGELFF.

The chain couples TRBV27 to TRBJ2-1; 8 bases agree with TRBD1. CDR1 is MNHEY and CDR2 is SMNVEV in the germline V gene (reference sequence). The CDR3 covers 15 residues. Trimming cost V 3 bases and J 4 bases; bases outside gene matches: 5. The CDR3 sequence: CASSFGTGEYNEQFF. The CDR3 nucleotides are TGTGCCAGCAGTTTCGGGACAGGAGAGTACAATGAGCAGTTCTTC.

The rearrangement joins TRBV21-1 to TRBJ2-1; the table's D call TRBD1 went unverified against the DNA. TRBV21-1 is designated a pseudogene. This CDR3 spans 14 amino acids. This chain's CDR3 is CASSKVGRYNEQFF. The CDR3 coding sequence is TGTGCCAGCAGCAAAGTTGGCCGATATAATGAGCAGTTCTTC.

The chain uses TRBV30 and TRBJ2-5, with 7 positions matching TRBD2. The CDR3 runs 12 residues. Germline trimming cut 5 bases from V and 5 bases from J; bases unmatched to any gene: 5. Germline lookup yields CDR1 GTSNPN and CDR2 SVGIG (reference sequence). Written as DNA, the CDR3 is TGTGCCTGGGCGGACGGGGGGGAGACCCAGTACTTC. Amino acids: CAWADGGETQYF.

The J gene is TRBJ2-4, the V gene TRBV4-1, with D tentatively TRBD2 (6 bases). With 1 base removed from V and 7 bases from J, the gap between germline ends came to 20 bases. The germline V gene encodes CDR1 MGHRA and CDR2 YSYEKL. This CDR3 comprises 17 residues. DNA for the CDR3: TGCGCCAGCAGCCAAGGATTCACGCGGGAACGTGGGAACATTCAGTACTTC. This translates into CASSQGFTRERGNIQYF.

This clone has just one count. The V gene is TRBV7-3, the J gene TRBJ2-7, with 9 bases lining up with TRBD2. The V gene's germline CDR1 is SGHTA and CDR2 FQGTGA. This CDR3 is 15 amino acids long. V was clipped by 4 bases and J by 2 bases; unmatched bases: 6. CDR3 protein: CASSYIAGVPYEQYF. The CDR3, as DNA: TGTGCCAGCAGCTACATAGCGGGAGTCCCCTACGAGCAGTACTTC.

The J gene is TRBJ2-3, the V gene TRBV11-2; maybe TRBD2 (7 bases). The CDR3 totals 15 residues. The germline V gene has CDR1 SGHAT and CDR2 FQNNGV. Trimming cost V 2 bases and J 4 bases, with 13 bases left between them. The CDR3 region has the DNA TGTGCCAGCAGCTTATCGGGGGGCAGTGCAGATACGCAGTATTTT. Its translation: CASSLSGGSADTQYF.

The chain is built from TRBV7-2 and TRBJ2-3; TRBD2 agrees at 7 bases. Germline CDR1 and CDR2: SGHTA and FQGNSA. The CDR3 runs 16 residues. Losses at the gene ends were 3 bases for V and 4 bases for J; bases not matched to a gene: 10. As DNA, the CDR3 is TGTGCCAGCAGCTTCGGTGGCGGGAGAGTGTCAGATACGCAGTATTTT. This translates into CASSFGGGRVSDTQYF.

The chain employs TRBV7-2 and TRBJ2-1; a weak D match, TRBD2 (5 bases). The V gene's germline CDR1 is SGHTA and CDR2 FQGNSA. Trimming took off 2 bases at V and 7 bases at J, with 9 bases between the two ends. CDR3 length: 13 residues. The CDR3 protein is CASSLSTGNEQFF. The CDR3 DNA follows: TGTGCCAGCAGCTTATCCACGGGGAATGAGCAGTTCTTC.

V and J are TRBV25-1 and TRBJ1-5; D remains unclear. The CDR3 has 14 residues. V was shortened by 4 bases and J by 6 bases, with 13 bases between the two germline ends. The V gene's germline CDR1 is MGHDK and CDR2 SYGVNS. In nucleotides, the CDR3 is TGTGCCAGCAGTGTGGGCTTGGCCGGTCAGCCCCAGCATTTT. Its translation: CASSVGLAGQPQHF.

This clone showed up just once. The chain couples TRBV5-1 to TRBJ1-1, with D unresolved. CDR3 length equals 14 residues. The germline V gene encodes CDR1 SGHRS and CDR2 YFSETQ. Trimming took 0 bases from V and 1 from J, leaving 7 bases between them. The CDR3: CASSLEQQNTEAFF. The CDR3 DNA reads as TGCGCCAGCAGCTTGGAACAGCAGAACACTGAAGCTTTCTTT.

The chain couples TRBV11-1 to TRBJ2-3; D not resolved. The germline gives CDR1 SGHAT, CDR2 FQDESV (reference sequence). Trimming removed 3 bases at V and 4 bases at J, with 8 bases between. CDR3 length: 13 residues. CDR3 coding DNA: TGTGCCAGCAGCTTCGAGCCCCCAGATACGCAGTATTTT. It encodes CASSFEPPDTQYF.

The chain combines TRBV19 with TRBJ2-1; 13 positions match TRBD2. CDR3 size: 16 residues. From germline, CDR1 is LNHDA and CDR2 SQIVND (reference sequence). V was pared by 5 bases and J by 2 bases, with 3 bases of the junction left unmatched. This CDR3 reads CASSGTSGVAYNEQFF. DNA of the CDR3: TGTGCCAGTAGTGGGACTAGCGGGGTGGCCTACAATGAGCAGTTCTTC.

The chain links TRBV19 to TRBJ2-7; 9 bases map to TRBD1. The length of the CDR3 is 13 residues. The ends lost 3 bases at V and 7 bases at J; junction bases unmatched: 4. Germline assignment: CDR1 LNHDA and CDR2 SQIVND (reference sequence). The CDR3 sequence is CASSMGQGREQYF. DNA of the CDR3: TGTGCCAGTAGTATGGGACAGGGACGGGAGCAGTACTTC.

The chain carries TRBV5-1 and TRBJ1-3; TRBD1 matches 11 bases. CDR1 is SGHRS and CDR2 is YFSETQ in the germline V gene. The CDR3 is 16 residues long. Trimming cost V 3 bases and J 4 bases; bases outside gene matches: 6. CDR3 in amino acids: CASSSGTGGVGNTIYF. DNA for the CDR3: TGCGCCAGCAGCTCCGGGACAGGGGGAGTCGGAAACACCATATATTTT. Full variable domain (remainder filled in from reference TRBV5-1 and TRBJ1-3): KAGVTQTPRYLIKTRGQQVTLSCSPISGHRSVSWYQQTPGQGLQFLFEYFSETQRNKGNFPGRFSGRQFSNSRSEMNVSTLELGDSALYLCASSSGTGGVGNTIYFGEGSWLTVV.

V and J are TRBV5-4 and TRBJ1-1; 8 nucleotides line up with TRBD1. Germline-derived CDR1 and CDR2 are SGHNT and YYREEE (reference sequence). The trim removed 0 bases at V and 11 bases at J, leaving 6 bases unmatched. This CDR3 is 13 amino acids long. For the CDR3, the DNA is TGTGCCAGCAGCTTGGCAGGGGGCGCGGGGGCTTTCTTT. Its protein product is CASSLAGGAGAFF.

The CDR3, as DNA: TGTGCCAGCAGTATAGCCGTGGACAATGAGCAGTTCTTC. It yields the protein CASSIAVDNEQFF. J is TRBJ2-1 and V is TRBV13; D is unclear. CDR3 length equals 13 residues. The germline gives CDR1 PRHDT, CDR2 FYEKMQ (reference sequence). The V end was cut by 6 bases, the J end by 5 bases, with 11 bases between.

The chain combines TRBV6-6 with TRBJ2-3; no clear D. V was pared by 0 bases and J by 1 base, with 8 bases between. Germline CDR1 and CDR2: MNHNY and SVGAGI (reference sequence). CDR3 length equals 15 residues. The CDR3, as DNA: TGTGCCAGCAGTTACTCGATGTCAGGCACAGATACGCAGTATTTT. As protein: CASSYSMSGTDTQYF.

The genes are TRBV28 and TRBJ1-1, with D maybe TRBD1 (6 bases). Germline V gene sequence: CDR1 MDHEN, CDR2 SYDVKM. This CDR3 spans 15 amino acids. V dropped 10 bases and J dropped 3 bases, with 21 bases sitting between them. CDR3 loop: CATTPPGGQDTEAFF. The CDR3 nucleotides are TGTGCCACTACACCACCGGGGGGGCAGGACACTGAAGCTTTCTTT.

The chain carries TRBV10-3 and TRBJ2-5; TRBD2 is a possible D gene (6 bases). Per germline, CDR1 ENHRY and CDR2 SYGVKD. The CDR3 is 17 residues long. Between the trimmed V and J ends, which lost 2 bases and 0 bases, there was a span of 16 bases. This CDR3 is CAISEGGRGRHQETQYF. The CDR3 region has the DNA TGTGCCATCAGTGAGGGTGGGAGAGGGAGGCACCAAGAGACCCAGTACTTC.

J is TRBJ2-1 and V is TRBV6-5; D possibly corresponds to TRBD1 (6 bases). V lost 7 bases to trimming and J lost 7 bases, with 14 bases between them. CDR3 length equals 13 residues. CDR1 MNHEY and CDR2 SVGAGI come from the germline V gene. The CDR3 region is CASTIQGGNEQFF. In nucleotides, the CDR3 is TGTGCCAGCACTATACAGGGTGGGAATGAGCAGTTCTTC.

This sequence joins TRBV29-1 and TRBJ2-7, with 8 bases aligning to TRBD1. Per the germline V gene, CDR1 is SQVTM and CDR2 is ANQGSEA. CDR3 length: 13 amino acids. Trimming at V came to 6 bases and at J to 2 bases, leaving 6 bases not matched to a gene. The CDR3: CSVETGEAYEQYF. The DNA for the CDR3 is TGCAGCGTGGAGACAGGGGAGGCCTACGAGCAGTACTTC.

The V call is TRBV2, the J call TRBJ2-7; D is unresolved. V lost 7 bases to trimming and J lost 3 bases, with 13 bases between them. The germline gives CDR1 SNHLY, CDR2 FYNNEI. The CDR3 is 13 residues long. CDR3: CASKSQIFYEQYF. For the CDR3, the DNA is TGTGCCAGCAAGTCCCAGATATTCTACGAGCAGTACTTC.

The chain has TRBV15 and TRBJ1-2; 8 bases fit TRBD1. Germline V gene data show CDR1 as LNHNV and CDR2 as YYDKDF (reference sequence). Trimming removed 0 bases from V and 5 bases from J; junction bases left unmatched: 5. The CDR3 loop spans 15 amino acids. The CDR3 reads CATSRDTGGWYGYTF. The CDR3 nucleotides read TGTGCCACCAGCAGAGATACAGGGGGATGGTATGGCTACACCTTC.

This chain uses TRBV6-5 with TRBJ2-7, with 12 nucleotides matching TRBD2. V shed 5 bases and J 0 bases; nucleotides not matched to a gene: 2. Germline values: CDR1 MNHEY, CDR2 SVGAGI. The CDR3 consists of 15 residues. This CDR3 reads CASSGLAGSSYEQYF. DNA for the CDR3: TGTGCCAGCAGTGGACTAGCGGGAAGCTCCTACGAGCAGTACTTC.

The CDR3, as DNA: TGTGCCAGCAGCCGTTCGGGTTCGGGAGGGACATACACCGGGGAGCTGTTTTTT. Its translation is CASSRSGSGGTYTGELFF. The gene calls are TRBV27 and TRBJ2-2, with 8 positions matching TRBD2. Looked up from germline, CDR1 is MNHEY and CDR2 is SMNVEV (reference sequence). V trimming: 6 bases; J trimming: 3 bases; junction bases outside the gene matches: 15. This CDR3 comprises 18 residues.

J is TRBJ2-7 and V is TRBV14; a possible D gene is TRBD1 (6 bases). Trimming stripped 1 base from V and 2 bases from J, with 18 bases between. Germline V gene sequence: CDR1 SGHDN, CDR2 FVKESK. CDR3 length equals 17 residues. The CDR3 sequence: CASSQVDGDKKTYEQYF. The CDR3, as DNA: TGTGCCAGCAGCCAAGTTGATGGGGACAAAAAAACCTACGAGCAGTACTTC.